This T cell receptor (beta chain) is from a study of neurological immune-mediated disorders. Study conclusions and caveats: The study found the most TCR clonal expansion in HTLV-1-associated myelopathy and the least in multiple sclerosis, below healthy controls.

J gave up 5 bases and V 6 bases, and 2 bases lay outside the gene matches. The CDR3 spans 13 residues. Looked up from germline, CDR1 is DFQATT and CDR2 is SNEGSKA (reference sequence). The study built unsorted libraries from 2 million PBMCs kept at -80 C. This clonotype has at least ten counts. What it binds is not known. The cDNA was generated through 5'RACE incorporating 10-nucleotide random UMIs. TCRdb reanalysed the 5' RACE reads using MiXCR and keeps one entry per CDR3 protein. The repertoire holds 50,000 to 65,000 distinct CDR3 sequences, with roughly 3.5% as singletons. The sample was PBMCs. The chain has TRBV20-1 and TRBJ2-1, with 12 bases fitting TRBD2. The origin of this receptor is a man younger than 40 with multiple sclerosis. This CDR3 is CSARTSGNNEQFF. In DNA form, the CDR3 reads TGCAGTGCCCGGACTAGCGGGAACAATGAGCAGTTCTTC.